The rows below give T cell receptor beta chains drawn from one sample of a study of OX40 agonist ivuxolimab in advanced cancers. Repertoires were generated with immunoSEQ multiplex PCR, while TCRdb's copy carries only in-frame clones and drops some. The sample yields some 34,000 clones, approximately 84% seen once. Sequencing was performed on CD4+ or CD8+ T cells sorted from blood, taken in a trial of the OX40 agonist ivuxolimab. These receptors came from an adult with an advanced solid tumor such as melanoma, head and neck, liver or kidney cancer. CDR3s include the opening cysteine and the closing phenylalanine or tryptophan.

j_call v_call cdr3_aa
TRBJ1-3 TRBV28 CASSSSVHRSSGNTIYF
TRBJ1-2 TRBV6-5 CASSYGTGPKYGYTF
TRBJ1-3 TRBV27 CASSSRASGNTIYF
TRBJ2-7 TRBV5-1 CASSLASGRGYEQYF
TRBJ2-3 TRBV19 CASTPRRGFTDTQYF
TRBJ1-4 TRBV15 CATRTQGLNEKLFF
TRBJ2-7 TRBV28 CASRVTSGRVYEQYF
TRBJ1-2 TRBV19 CASGQGGFYGYTF
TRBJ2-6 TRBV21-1 CASPRGYTGANVLTF
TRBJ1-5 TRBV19 CASRKQGQNQPQHF
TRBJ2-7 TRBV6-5 CASSAMITYEQYF
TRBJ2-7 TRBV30 CAWNPGTGFYEQYF
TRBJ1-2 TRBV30 CAWSVGTGTHGYTF
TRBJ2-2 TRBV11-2 CASSFLPLQYTGELFF
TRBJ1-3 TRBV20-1 CSALKRNTIYF
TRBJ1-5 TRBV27 CASSLGQGKQPQHF
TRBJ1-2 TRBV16 CASSLGTDGYTF
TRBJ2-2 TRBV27 CASSFQNTGELFF
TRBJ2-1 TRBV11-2 CASSLGTGFYNEQFF
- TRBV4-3 CASSQVDGYEQYF
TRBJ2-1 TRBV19 CASSPSGTTPSNEQFF
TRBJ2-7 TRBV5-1 CASSLGLTASYEQYF